This T cell receptor beta chain was identified during a study of OX40 agonist ivuxolimab in advanced cancers. Excluded were patients having autoimmune disease history or systemic immunosuppression. The CDR3 totals 18 residues. The V and J ends lost 4 bases and 0 bases, in that order; junction bases with no gene match: 11. Germline lookup yields CDR1 SEHNR and CDR2 FQNEAQ (reference sequence). Assay used: immunoSEQ multiplex PCR; TCRdb lists only in-frame clones, some missing. The sample has about 61,000 clones; approximately 91% are singletons. This sequence was found in an adult with an advanced solid tumor such as melanoma, head and neck, liver or kidney cancer. The J gene is TRBJ2-1, the V gene TRBV7-9; 8 bases are a match to TRBD1. The sequenced sample was CD4+ or CD8+ T cells sorted from blood, obtained in a trial of the OX40 agonist ivuxolimab. CDR3 DNA: TGTGCCAGCAGCTCTCAGAGGGGACAGGCGAGCTCCTACAATGAGCAGTTCTTC. It encodes CASSSQRGQASSYNEQFF.